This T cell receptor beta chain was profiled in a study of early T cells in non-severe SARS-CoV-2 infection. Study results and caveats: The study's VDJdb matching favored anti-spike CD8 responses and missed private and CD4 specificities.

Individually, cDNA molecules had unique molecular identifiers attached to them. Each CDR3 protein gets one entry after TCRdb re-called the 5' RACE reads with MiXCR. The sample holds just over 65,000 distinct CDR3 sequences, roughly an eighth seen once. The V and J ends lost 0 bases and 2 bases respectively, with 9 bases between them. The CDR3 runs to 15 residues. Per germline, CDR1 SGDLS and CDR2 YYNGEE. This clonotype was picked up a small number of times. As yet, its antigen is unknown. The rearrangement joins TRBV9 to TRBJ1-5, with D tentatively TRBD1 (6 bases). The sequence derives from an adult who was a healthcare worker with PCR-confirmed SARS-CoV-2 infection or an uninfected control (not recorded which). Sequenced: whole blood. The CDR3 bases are TGTGCCAGCAGCGTAGGGGACACTCGCAATCAGCCCCAGCATTTT. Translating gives CASSVGDTRNQPQHF.